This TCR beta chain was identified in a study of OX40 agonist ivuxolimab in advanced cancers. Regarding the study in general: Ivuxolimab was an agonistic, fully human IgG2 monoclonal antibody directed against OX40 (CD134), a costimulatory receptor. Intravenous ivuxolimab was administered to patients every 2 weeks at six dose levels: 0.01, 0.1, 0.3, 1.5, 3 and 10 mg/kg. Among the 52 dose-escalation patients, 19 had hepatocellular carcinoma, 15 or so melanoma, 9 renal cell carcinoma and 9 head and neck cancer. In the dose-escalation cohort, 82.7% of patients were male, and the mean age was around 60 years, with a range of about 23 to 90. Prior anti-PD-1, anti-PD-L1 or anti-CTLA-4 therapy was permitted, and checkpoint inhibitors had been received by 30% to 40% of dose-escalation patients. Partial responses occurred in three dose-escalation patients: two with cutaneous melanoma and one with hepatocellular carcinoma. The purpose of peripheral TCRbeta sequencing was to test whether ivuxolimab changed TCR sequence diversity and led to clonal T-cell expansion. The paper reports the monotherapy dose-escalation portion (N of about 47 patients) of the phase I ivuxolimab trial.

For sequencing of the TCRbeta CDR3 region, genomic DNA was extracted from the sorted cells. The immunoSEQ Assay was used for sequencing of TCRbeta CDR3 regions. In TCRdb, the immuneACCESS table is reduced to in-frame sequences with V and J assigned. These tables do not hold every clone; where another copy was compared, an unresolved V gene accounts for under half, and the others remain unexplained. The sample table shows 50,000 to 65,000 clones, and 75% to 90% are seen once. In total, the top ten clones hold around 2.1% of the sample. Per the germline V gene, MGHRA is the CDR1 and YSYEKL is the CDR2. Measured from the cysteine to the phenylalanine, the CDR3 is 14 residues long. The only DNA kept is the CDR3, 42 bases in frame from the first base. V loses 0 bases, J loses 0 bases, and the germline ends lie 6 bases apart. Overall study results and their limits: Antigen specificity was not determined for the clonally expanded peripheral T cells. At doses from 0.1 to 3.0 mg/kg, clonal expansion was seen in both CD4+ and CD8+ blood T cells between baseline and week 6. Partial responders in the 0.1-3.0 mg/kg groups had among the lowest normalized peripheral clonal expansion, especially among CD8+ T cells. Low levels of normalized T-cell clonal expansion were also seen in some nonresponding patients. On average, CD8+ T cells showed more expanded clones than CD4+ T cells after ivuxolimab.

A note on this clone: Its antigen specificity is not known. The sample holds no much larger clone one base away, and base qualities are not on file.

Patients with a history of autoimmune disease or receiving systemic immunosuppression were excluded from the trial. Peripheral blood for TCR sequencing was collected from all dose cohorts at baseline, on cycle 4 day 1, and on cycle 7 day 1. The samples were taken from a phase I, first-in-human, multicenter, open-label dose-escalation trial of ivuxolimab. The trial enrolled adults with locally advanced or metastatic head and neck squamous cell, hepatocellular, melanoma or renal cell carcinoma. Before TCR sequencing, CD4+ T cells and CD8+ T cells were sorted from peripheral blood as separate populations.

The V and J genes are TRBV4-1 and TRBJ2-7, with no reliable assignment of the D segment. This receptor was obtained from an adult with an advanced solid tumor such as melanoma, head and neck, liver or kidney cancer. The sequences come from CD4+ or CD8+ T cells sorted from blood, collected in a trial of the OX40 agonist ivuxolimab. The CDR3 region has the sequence CASSQEIASYEQYF. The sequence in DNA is TGCGCCAGCAGCCAAGAGATAGCCTCCTACGAGCAGTACTTC.